A selection of T cell receptor beta chains follows, all from one sample in a study of T cell responses to AZD1222 COVID-19 vaccine. The assay was immunoSEQ multiplex PCR, and TCRdb's table has in-frame clones only and misses some. This sample yields some 140,000 clones, of which roughly 89% are seen a single time; about 6% belongs to the top ten. The specimen comprised peripheral blood, sampled on day 0 of AZD1222 vaccination. The source is an adult in good health. Each CDR3 is given with its conserved first and last residue. D genes are given only for firm matches. Part of the rows lack a size; the others show once, few, many or a class for expanded clones.

j_call clone_size d_call v_call cdr3_aa cdr3_nt
TRBJ2-4 once - TRBV27 CASSSPRENIQYF TGTGCCAGCAGTTCGCCGCGGGAAAACATTCAGTACTTC
TRBJ2-7 - TRBD2 TRBV30 CAWSSGAYEQYF TGTGCCTGGAGCAGCGGGGCCTACGAGCAGTACTTC
TRBJ1-5 once - TRBV5-6 CASSQGQGLSNQPQHF TGTGCCAGCAGCCAGGGACAAGGACTGAGCAATCAGCCCCAGCATTTT
TRBJ2-1 - TRBD2 TRBV7-2 CASRGGAGGPSSYNEQFF TGTGCCAGCAGGGGGGGAGCGGGAGGGCCAAGCTCCTACAATGAGCAGTTCTTC
TRBJ1-4 - TRBD1 TRBV10-3 CAISGNDKGGIGEKLFF TGTGCCATCAGTGGGAATGATAAAGGGGGCATAGGTGAAAAACTGTTTTTT
TRBJ2-1 - - TRBV14 CASSQGLFYSKEQFF TGTGCCAGCAGCCAAGGCCTATTCTATTCCAAGGAGCAGTTCTTC
TRBJ2-2 - TRBD1 TRBV19 CASSIDGTGGSGELFF TGTGCCAGTAGTATAGATGGGACAGGGGGTAGCGGGGAGCTGTTTTTT
TRBJ1-5 - - TRBV9 CASSVVVRGRGNRALLCQPQHF TGTGCCAGCAGCGTAGTGGTTCGAGGTCGAGGGAATAGGGCTTTATTATGTCAGCCCCAGCATTTT
TRBJ2-5 - TRBD2 TRBV7-9 CASSFGLAEETQYF TGTGCCAGCAGCTTCGGACTAGCAGAAGAGACCCAGTACTTC
TRBJ2-1 - TRBD2 TRBV19 CASSMLAGEGISYNEQFF TGTGCCAGTAGTATGCTAGCGGGAGAGGGTATCTCCTACAATGAGCAGTTCTTC
TRBJ2-3 - - TRBV27 CASSVRNPSTDTQYF TGTGCCAGCAGTGTAAGGAATCCTAGCACAGATACGCAGTATTTT
TRBJ1-2 - - TRBV27 CASGASGHYGYTF TGTGCCAGCGGGGCTAGCGGACACTATGGCTACACCTTC
TRBJ2-7 - TRBD2 TRBV10-3 CAISESLGGLAGAYEQYF TGTGCCATCAGTGAGTCCCTCGGCGGACTAGCGGGAGCTTACGAGCAGTACTTC
TRBJ2-4 - - TRBV5-6 CASSLGETRLAKNIQYF TGTGCCAGCAGCTTGGGGGAGACTAGGCTAGCCAAAAACATTCAGTACTTC
TRBJ1-3 once - TRBV7-9 CASSRGGSIVSGNTIYF TGTGCCAGCAGCCGTGGTGGCAGTATCGTCTCTGGAAACACCATATATTTT
TRBJ2-7 - TRBD1 TRBV12-3/TRBV12-4 CASSQATGREQYF TGTGCCAGCAGTCAAGCGACAGGGCGAGAGCAGTACTTC
TRBJ1-2 - TRBD1 TRBV19 CASTEGGQSLRNYGYTF TGTGCCAGTACTGAGGGGGGACAGTCCCTCCGGAACTATGGCTACACCTTC
TRBJ1-2 - - TRBV7-8 CASSLRRTDYGYTF TGTGCCAGCAGCTTACGTCGGACAGACTATGGCTACACCTTC
TRBJ2-2 - - TRBV7-2 CASSLGGETGELFF TGTGCCAGCAGCTTAGGGGGAGAAACCGGGGAGCTGTTTTTT
TRBJ2-1 once - TRBV9 CASSVSGRPYNEQFF TGTGCCAGCAGCGTATCAGGGAGGCCCTACAATGAGCAGTTCTTC
TRBJ1-2 few - TRBV7-9 CASSTRGAIGGYTF TGTGCCAGCAGCACACGGGGGGCGATTGGTGGCTACACCTTC
TRBJ2-7 once - TRBV11-1 CASRRRQGSSYEQYF TGTGCCAGCAGACGCCGCCAGGGAAGCTCCTACGAGCAGTACTTC